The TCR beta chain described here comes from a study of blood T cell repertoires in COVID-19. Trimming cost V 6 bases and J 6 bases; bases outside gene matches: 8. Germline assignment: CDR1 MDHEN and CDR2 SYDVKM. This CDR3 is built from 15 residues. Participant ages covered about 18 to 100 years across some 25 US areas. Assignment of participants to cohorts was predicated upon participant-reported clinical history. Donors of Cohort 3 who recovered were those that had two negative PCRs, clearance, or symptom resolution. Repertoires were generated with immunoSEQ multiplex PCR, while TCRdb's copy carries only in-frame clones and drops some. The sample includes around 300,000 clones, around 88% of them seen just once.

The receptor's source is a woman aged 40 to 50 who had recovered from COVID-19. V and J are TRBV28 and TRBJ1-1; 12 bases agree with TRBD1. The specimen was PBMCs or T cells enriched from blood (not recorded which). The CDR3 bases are TGTGCCAGCAGAATCCGGGGACAGGGGGCAGCTGAAGCTTTCTTT. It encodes CASRIRGQGAAEAFF.